These T cell receptor beta chains were read from a single sample in a study of T cells after yellow fever vaccination. TCRdb re-derived calls from the 5' RACE reads in MiXCR, one entry per CDR3 protein. The table has around 500,000 distinct CDR3 sequences, 21% seen once; the top ten hold roughly a sixth. Here the sequenced sample was PBMCs, taken more than 20 days after the first yellow fever vaccination. All receptors derive from a young man who received the YFV17D yellow fever vaccine. Both conserved end residues are part of each CDR3. The D gene is left open where the match is weak. Rows may omit the clone size; those that give it use once, few, many or a size class.

TRBD1,few,13,TRBJ2-5,TRBV28,CASSHGQGVTQYF,TGTGCCAGCAGTCATGGACAGGGAGTGACCCAGTACTTC
TRBD2,few,15,TRBJ2-7,TRBV10-3,CATTTGSGATYEQYF,TGTGCCACCACCACGGGTAGCGGGGCTACCTACGAGCAGTACTTC
.,.,13,TRBJ1-1,TRBV27,CASKGLGNTEAFF,TGTGCCAGCAAGGGGCTAGGGAACACTGAAGCTTTCTTT
.,.,15,TRBJ2-3,TRBV6-5,CASSYLGGSTDTQYF,TGTGCCAGCAGTTACTTAGGGGGGAGCACAGATACGCAGTATTTT
.,.,17,TRBJ2-7,TRBV5-4,CASSSQTGTVSSYEQYF,TGTGCCAGCAGCTCCCAGACCGGGACGGTAAGCTCCTACGAGCAGTACTTC
TRBD2,few,15,TRBJ2-1,TRBV9,CASSVEAGGNNEQFF,TGTGCCAGCAGCGTAGAGGCGGGGGGGAACAATGAGCAGTTCTTC
TRBD2,.,16,TRBJ2-7,TRBV5-1,CASSWGTSGGLYEQYF,TGCGCCAGCAGCTGGGGGACTAGCGGGGGGCTGTACGAGCAGTACTTC
.,.,14,TRBJ1-1,TRBV5-1,CASSMWEGVTEAFF,TGCGCCAGCAGCATGTGGGAGGGGGTCACTGAAGCTTTCTTT
.,few,16,TRBJ1-4,TRBV7-2,CASSQYVTGFGEKLFF,TGTGCCAGCAGCCAATACGTTACAGGGTTCGGTGAAAAACTGTTTTTT
.,.,14,TRBJ2-1,TRBV6-2/TRBV6-3,CASRDGASYNEQFF,TGTGCCAGCAGGGACGGGGCCTCCTACAATGAGCAGTTCTTC
.,many,14,TRBJ2-3,TRBV2,CASSRQRGTDTQYF,TGTGCCAGCAGCCGACAGAGGGGCACAGATACGCAGTATTTT
.,.,15,TRBJ2-2,TRBV5-1,CASSPTEGNTGELFF,TGCGCCAGCAGCCCCACGGAGGGGAACACCGGGGAGCTGTTTTTT
TRBD2,few,15,TRBJ2-3,TRBV20-1,CSAWGRGGFTDTQYF,TGCAGTGCTTGGGGGCGGGGGGGATTCACAGATACGCAGTATTTT
.,.,16,TRBJ2-1,TRBV28,CASSLLEARSYNEQFF,TGTGCCAGCAGCCTCTTGGAGGCGCGTAGCTACAATGAGCAGTTCTTC
TRBD1,.,14,TRBJ1-5,TRBV20-1,CSASPPGGHQPQHF,TGCAGTGCTAGCCCGCCAGGGGGGCATCAGCCCCAGCATTTT
.,few,15,TRBJ1-6,TRBV7-2,CASNLAQGYNSPLHF,TGTGCCAGCAACCTGGCACAGGGCTATAATTCACCCCTCCACTTT
.,.,13,TRBJ1-2,TRBV2,CASSDWDLGGYTF,TGTGCCAGCAGTGACTGGGACCTGGGTGGCTACACCTTC
TRBD2,.,16,TRBJ2-1,TRBV9,CASNVEGGGVWNEQFF,TGTGCCAGCAACGTAGAGGGCGGGGGGGTATGGAATGAGCAGTTCTTC
.,many,15,TRBJ2-3,TRBV29-1,CSVENRDRNTDTQYF,TGCAGCGTTGAGAACAGGGACCGAAACACAGATACGCAGTATTTT
.,.,13,TRBJ1-5,TRBV4-2,CASSQVFGQPQHF,TGTGCCAGCAGCCAGGTATTTGGCCAGCCCCAGCATTTT
.,.,14,TRBJ1-2,TRBV7-2,CASSLGALNYGYTF,TGTGCCAGCAGCTTAGGAGCACTCAACTATGGCTACACCTTC
.,few,15,TRBJ2-5,TRBV7-9,CASSWTDSLKETQYF,TGTGCCAGCAGTTGGACGGACTCGCTGAAGGAGACCCAGTACTTC
TRBD2,.,14,TRBJ2-3,TRBV20-1,CSARTGGLTDTQYF,TGCAGTGCCCGGACGGGGGGGTTAACAGATACGCAGTATTTT
TRBD1,.,16,TRBJ2-2,TRBV10-3,CAITERTGGSGGELFF,TGTGCCATCACCGAGCGTACAGGGGGCTCGGGCGGGGAGCTGTTTTTT
.,.,12,TRBJ2-3,TRBV3-1,CASSQDVDTQYF,TGTGCCAGCAGCCAAGATGTAGATACGCAGTATTTT
.,.,17,TRBJ2-1,TRBV12-3/TRBV12-4,CASRRGIGPSSYNEQFF,TGTGCCAGCAGGAGGGGGATAGGACCGAGCTCCTACAATGAGCAGTTCTTC
.,.,14,TRBJ1-5,TRBV6-2/TRBV6-3,CASRRKNSNQPQHF,TGTGCCAGCCGACGGAAAAATAGCAATCAGCCCCAGCATTTT
.,.,16,TRBJ2-3,TRBV7-6,CASSSPTLASTDTQYF,TGTGCCAGCAGCTCACCGACACTTGCCTCCACAGATACGCAGTATTTT
.,few,15,TRBJ1-5,TRBV7-2,CASSLMGGTDQPQHF,TGTGCCAGCAGCTTAATGGGCGGGACGGATCAGCCCCAGCATTTT
.,.,13,TRBJ2-5,TRBV6-8,CANSQGNQETQYF,TGTGCCAACTCGCAGGGTAACCAAGAGACCCAGTACTTC
TRBD1,few,16,TRBJ1-2,TRBV4-2,CASSRLDRDVDDGYTF,TGTGCCAGCAGCCGATTGGACAGGGATGTTGATGATGGCTACACCTTC
.,few,13,TRBJ1-1,TRBV5-1,CASSSSQGGKTFF,TGCGCCAGCAGCTCGTCACAGGGAGGGAAAACTTTCTTT
.,few,13,TRBJ1-2,TRBV2,CASSGERTYGYTF,TGTGCCAGCAGCGGCGAAAGGACCTATGGCTACACCTTC
.,few,14,TRBJ2-1,TRBV19,CASSPSDVLNEQFF,TGTGCCAGTAGTCCCTCGGACGTCCTGAATGAGCAGTTCTTC
TRBD1,few,14,TRBJ2-1,TRBV7-6,CASVPDQGANEQFF,TGTGCCAGCGTTCCCGACCAGGGGGCGAATGAGCAGTTCTTC
TRBD1,.,16,TRBJ2-7,TRBV5-1,CASSLGQGRYSYEQYF,TGCGCCAGCAGCCTCGGACAGGGAAGATACTCCTACGAGCAGTACTTC
.,.,13,TRBJ2-4,TRBV7-8,CASSFLTRAIQYF,TGTGCCAGCAGCTTCCTGACTCGGGCCATTCAGTACTTC
TRBD2,.,16,TRBJ2-5,TRBV5-1,CASSGSSGGLQETQYF,TGCGCCAGCAGCGGGAGTAGCGGGGGGCTCCAAGAGACCCAGTACTTC
TRBD1,many,15,TRBJ1-4,TRBV9,CASSVDGTVNEKLFF,TGTGCCAGCAGCGTAGATGGGACAGTCAATGAAAAACTGTTTTTT
.,few,16,TRBJ1-3,TRBV29-1,CSVEETGTISGNTIYF,TGCAGCGTTGAAGAGACAGGCACCATCTCTGGAAACACCATATATTTT
.,many,14,TRBJ2-7,TRBV5-4,CASSLADEGGEQYF,TGTGCCAGCAGCTTGGCCGACGAGGGCGGCGAGCAGTACTTC
.,few,13,TRBJ2-7,TRBV19,CASSSGRPYEQYF,TGTGCCAGTAGTTCCGGCAGGCCCTACGAGCAGTACTTC
.,.,14,TRBJ1-1,TRBV7-9,CASTLVGENTEAFF,TGTGCCAGCACCCTGGTGGGAGAGAACACTGAAGCTTTCTTT
.,few,15,TRBJ2-3,TRBV7-8,CASRLSSGGTDTQYF,TGTGCCAGCAGGTTGTCCAGCGGAGGCACAGATACGCAGTATTTT
.,few,15,TRBJ1-5,TRBV5-1,CASSRGPRGDQPQHF,TGCGCCAGCAGTAGGGGTCCCAGGGGAGATCAGCCCCAGCATTTT
.,.,14,TRBJ1-6,TRBV7-2,CASSQVRANSPLHF,TGTGCCAGCAGCCAGGTCAGGGCAAATTCACCCCTCCACTTT